These 16 T cell receptor beta chains originate from one sample sequenced in a study of identical twins. TCRdb reprocessed the 5' RACE reads with MiXCR, giving one entry per CDR3 protein. The data contain 300,000 to 350,000 distinct CDR3 sequences, over 9% of them singletons. This same sample was also taken into another study, of yellow fever vaccine responses in identical twins.

Source material: CD8+ T cells sorted from blood. These receptors were collected from a woman younger than 35 in good health.

This clonotype was counted ten times or more. The chain recombines TRBV12-3 or TRBV12-4 with TRBJ1-2, with 10 bases matching TRBD1. V lost 6 bases to trimming and J lost 6 bases; unmatched junction nucleotides: 4. The CDR3 loop spans 13 amino acids. The CDR3 is CASRGTGADGYTF. CDR3 nucleotides: TGTGCCAGCAGGGGGACAGGGGCGGATGGCTACACCTTC.

The genes are TRBV28 and TRBJ2-2; D not resolved. The CDR3 has 15 amino acids. Germline V gene sequence: CDR1 MDHEN, CDR2 SYDVKM. Trimming pared 3 bases from V and 0 bases from J, leaving 8 bases between. The CDR3 loop is CASSFVVANTGELFF. The CDR3 nucleotides are TGTGCCAGCAGTTTTGTCGTAGCGAACACCGGGGAGCTGTTTTTT.

This clonotype was seen a few times. This chain's CDR3 is CASSLLRGGSSTDTQYF. As DNA, the CDR3 is TGTGCCAGCAGTTTATTACGGGGGGGATCGAGCACAGATACGCAGTATTTT. The chain links TRBV28 to TRBJ2-3, with 8 bases aligning to TRBD2. The germline V gene encodes CDR1 MDHEN and CDR2 SYDVKM. The CDR3 is made up of 17 amino acids. The J segment lost 0 bases and the V segment lost 1 base, leaving 6 bases of the junction unmatched.

This clonotype has a handful of counts. This chain connects TRBV7-8 to TRBJ2-5, with D possibly being TRBD2 (5 bases). Germline CDR1 SGHVS, CDR2 FQNEAQ. The CDR3 has 16 amino acids. The V end was cut by 1 base, the J end by 2 bases, with 14 bases between. The CDR3 spells CASSLVWLGEQETQYF. The CDR3 DNA reads TGTGCCAGCAGCTTAGTCTGGCTGGGAGAGCAAGAGACCCAGTACTTC.

The gene calls are TRBV27 and TRBJ2-1; D unresolved. V dropped 5 bases and J dropped 10 bases, with 18 bases sitting between them. CDR1 is MNHEY, CDR2 SMNVEV, per germline (reference sequence). This CDR3 has 14 amino acids. CDR3 DNA sequence: TGTGCCAGCAGTGTCAACATCCAGTGGTTGGAGCAGTTCTTC. Translating gives CASSVNIQWLEQFF.

This clonotype was picked up a small number of times. The genes are TRBV11-2 and TRBJ2-3; 9 bases are shared with TRBD1. The CDR3 has 20 amino acids. The trim removed 5 bases at V and 8 bases at J, leaving 26 bases unmatched. CDR1 is SGHAT, CDR2 FQNNGV, per germline. CDR3 DNA: TGTGCCAGCAGCGTTGAACCGGGACAGGGCCCCGTAACTTCACGCGGTACGCAGTATTTT. Translation: CASSVEPGQGPVTSRGTQYF.

This chain joins TRBV7-6 and TRBJ2-1, with 8 bases that match TRBD2. V trimming: 2 bases; J trimming: 6 bases; junction bases outside the gene matches: 9. Germline V gene lookup returns CDR1 SGHVS and CDR2 FNYEAQ. CDR3 length: 16 residues. Here the CDR3 reads CASSLLSGGARNEQFF. For the CDR3, the DNA is TGTGCCAGCAGCTTACTGTCCGGGGGGGCCCGCAATGAGCAGTTCTTC. The whole variable domain, remainder taken from reference TRBV7-6 and TRBJ2-1, is GAGVSQSPRYKVTKRGQDVALRCDPISGHVSLYWYRQALGQGPEFLTYFNYEAQQDKSGLPNDRFSAERPEGSISTLTIQRTEQRDSAMYRCASSLLSGGARNEQFFGPGTRLTVL.

J is TRBJ2-7 and V is TRBV28; D may be TRBD1 (5 bases). CDR3 size: 15 residues. Germline V gene sequence: CDR1 MDHEN, CDR2 SYDVKM. Between the trimmed V and J ends, which lost 9 bases and 0 bases, there was a span of 18 bases. The DNA of the CDR3 is TGTGCCAGTTCCCCCTGGGGCAGAAGCTCCTACGAGCAGTACTTC. It yields the protein CASSPWGRSSYEQYF.

This clonotype came up a few times. V is TRBV27 and J is TRBJ2-3; unclear D gene. From germline, CDR1 is MNHEY and CDR2 SMNVEV (reference sequence). V shed 5 bases and J shed 1 base, with 13 bases lying between them. This CDR3 has 15 residues. CDR3 coding DNA: TGTGCCAGCAGTCCCCGGGTCACGGGCACAGATACGCAGTATTTT. It is translated as CASSPRVTGTDTQYF.

The genes are TRBV11-2 and TRBJ1-1; no clear D gene. This CDR3 is built from 17 residues. The germline V and J ends were trimmed by 1 base and 3 bases, with 18 bases remaining between them. Germline CDR1 and CDR2: SGHAT and FQNNGV. CDR3 in DNA: TGTGCCAGCAGCTTAGTTCGGGTAGTTAGGGTTGACACTGAAGCTTTCTTT. Its protein product is CASSLVRVVRVDTEAFF.

About this clonotype itself: A read error may produce the germline difference seen at one junction end. V is TRBV20-1 and J is TRBJ1-1, with a weak D call TRBD1 (5 bases). Germline values: CDR1 DFQATT, CDR2 SNEGSKA (reference sequence). The CDR3 consists of 14 residues. The CDR3 nucleotides are TGCAGTGCTAGGGGGGGTCTAGGACACCCTGAAGCTCTCTTT. This encodes CSARGGLGHPEALF.

The chain employs TRBV20-1 and TRBJ1-1, with 7 positions matching TRBD1. Germline CDR1 DFQATT, CDR2 SNEGSKA (reference sequence). The CDR3 runs 15 residues. With V trimmed by 2 bases and J by 4 bases, 10 bases remained unmatched. CDR3 loop: CSARRQGIRITEAFF. CDR3 nucleotides: TGCAGTGCTAGAAGACAGGGAATACGGATCACTGAAGCTTTCTTT.

The chain recombines TRBV11-1 with TRBJ2-1; D possibly matches TRBD1 or TRBD2 (5 bases each). Germline CDR1 SGHAT, CDR2 FQDESV (reference sequence). CDR3 length: 18 amino acids. V was clipped by 0 bases and J by 5 bases, with 20 bases between them. Here the CDR3 reads CASSLAKTGAPRDNEQFF. CDR3 DNA: TGTGCCAGCAGCTTAGCGAAAACCGGGGCACCCCGGGACAATGAGCAGTTCTTC. Full variable domain (rest looked up from reference TRBV11-1 and TRBJ2-1): EAEVAQSPRYKITEKSQAVAFWCDPISGHATLYWYRQILGQGPELLVQFQDESVVDDSQLPKDRFSAERLKGVDSTLKIQPAELGDSAMYLCASSLAKTGAPRDNEQFFGPGTRLTVL.

In its sample, this clonotype was seen many times. The J gene is TRBJ1-2, the V gene TRBV4-1; tentative D call: TRBD1 (5 bases). Germline assignment: CDR1 MGHRA and CDR2 YSYEKL. The V gene lost 4 bases and the J gene lost 4 bases, with 16 bases spanning the gap. The CDR3 is 15 residues long. The CDR3 coding sequence is TGCGCCAGCAGCCTCCGCCGGGGGGGTGGCTATGGCTACACCTTC. Translating gives CASSLRRGGGYGYTF.

The J gene is TRBJ2-7, the V gene TRBV20-1; the match to TRBD2 covers 11 bases. The CDR3 is made up of 14 amino acids. Unmatched junction bases numbered 5, after V lost 2 bases and J lost 5 bases. Germline CDR1 and CDR2: DFQATT and SNEGSKA (reference sequence). The CDR3 loop reads CSARLLAGVNEQYV. The CDR3 DNA is TGCAGTGCTAGATTACTAGCGGGGGTCAACGAGCAGTACGTC.

This chain links TRBV2 with TRBJ2-2, with 8 positions matching TRBD2. J gave up 2 bases and V 4 bases, and 0 bases lay outside the gene matches. The CDR3 loop spans 14 amino acids. CDR1 SNHLY and CDR2 FYNNEI come from the germline V gene. In DNA form, the CDR3 reads TGTGCCAGCAGTGGGACTAGCAACACCGGGGAGCTGTTTTTT. Translating gives CASSGTSNTGELFF.